This TCR beta chain originates from a study of technical replicates of blood from a few donors. CDR1 and CDR2 from the germline V gene are SGHRS and YFSETQ. With 3 bases clipped from V and 5 bases from J, the junction kept 5 bases outside the gene matches. The CDR3 spans 16 residues. Using immunoSEQ multiplex PCR, the repertoire was profiled, and TCRdb retains in-frame clones only, with some absent. This table has some 93,000 clones, roughly 96% appearing once. Sequencing used T cells isolated from PBMCs. The chain carries TRBV5-1 and TRBJ2-5; 15 bases fit TRBD2. The clonotype originates from a human donor in good health. CDR3 sequence: CASSSGLAGGRETQYF. The DNA for the CDR3 is TGCGCCAGCAGCTCGGGACTAGCGGGGGGCAGGGAGACCCAGTACTTC.